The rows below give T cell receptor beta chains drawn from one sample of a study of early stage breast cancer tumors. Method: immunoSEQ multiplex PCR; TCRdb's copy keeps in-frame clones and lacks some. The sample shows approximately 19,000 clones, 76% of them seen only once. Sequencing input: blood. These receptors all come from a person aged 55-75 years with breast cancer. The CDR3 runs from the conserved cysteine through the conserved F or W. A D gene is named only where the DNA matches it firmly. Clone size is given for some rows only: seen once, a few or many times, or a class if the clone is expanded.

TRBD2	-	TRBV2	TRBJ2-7	TGTGCCAGCAGTGAATCATCAGCGGGGAGGCAGTCCTACGAGCAGTACTTC	CASSESSAGRQSYEQYF
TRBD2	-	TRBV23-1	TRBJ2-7	TGCGCCAGCAGTCCTCCCGCGGGTAGCGGGAGAGGCGAGCAGTACTTC	CASSPPAGSGRGEQYF
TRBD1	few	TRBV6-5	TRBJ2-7	TGTGCCAGCAGTGCGGGACAGGGGAACTACGAGCAGTACTTC	CASSAGQGNYEQYF
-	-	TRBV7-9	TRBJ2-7	TGTGCCAGCAGCGCCGTCGGGGTCTGGGACGAGCAGTACTTC	CASSAVGVWDEQYF
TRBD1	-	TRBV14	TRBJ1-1	TGTGCCAGCAGCTTATGGACAGGGAACTCACTAATGAACACTGAAGCTTTCTTT	CASSLWTGNSLMNTEAFF
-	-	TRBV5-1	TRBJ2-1	TGCGCCAGCAGCACCCGGACGGCAGACAATGAGCAGTTCTTC	CASSTRTADNEQFF
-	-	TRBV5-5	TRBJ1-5	TGTGCCAGCAGCTTTACAGGGAATCAGCCCCAGCATTTT	CASSFTGNQPQHF
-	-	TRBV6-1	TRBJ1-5	TGTGCCAGCCTGAGGGGGGGCAATCAGCCCCAGCATTTT	CASLRGGNQPQHF
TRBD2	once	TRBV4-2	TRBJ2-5	TGTGCCAGCAGCCAGGGCGCGGGAGTGAGTCGAGAGACCCAGTACTTC	CASSQGAGVSRETQYF
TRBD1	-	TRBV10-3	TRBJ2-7	TGTGCCATCAGGGCTAGCGCTGACAGGGGTGAAGAGCAGTACTTC	CAIRASADRGEEQYF
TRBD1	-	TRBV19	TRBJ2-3	TGTGCCAGTAGTACGACAGGGGCGGGAGATACGCAGTATTTT	CASSTTGAGDTQYF
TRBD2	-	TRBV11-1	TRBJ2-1	TGTGCCAGCAGCTTAGGGGTACTAGCGGGCTCGTCCAATGAGCAGTTCTTC	CASSLGVLAGSSNEQFF
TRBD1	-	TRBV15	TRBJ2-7	TGTGCCACCAGCAGGGGTGGGACAGCCTACGAGCAGTACTTC	CATSRGGTAYEQYF
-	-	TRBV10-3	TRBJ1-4	TGTGCCATCAGTGAGAGGGGTTCTAATGAAAAACTGTTTTTT	CAISERGSNEKLFF
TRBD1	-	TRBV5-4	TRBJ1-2	TGTGCCAGCAGGGCTGCGGGACAGAACTATGGCTACACCTTC	CASRAAGQNYGYTF
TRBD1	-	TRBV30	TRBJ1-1	TGTGCCTGGAGTTTAACGACAGGGGGGACTGAAGCTTTCTTT	CAWSLTTGGTEAFF
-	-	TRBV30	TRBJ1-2	TGTGCCTGGAGGGGGCCCTATAACACCTTC	CAWRGPYNTF
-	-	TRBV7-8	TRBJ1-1	TGTGCCAGCAGCTTGCAGGGTATTTTTTTGAACACTGAAGCTTTCTTT	CASSLQGIFLNTEAFF
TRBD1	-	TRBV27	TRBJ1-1	TGTGCCAGCAGTTTATCGTACAGGGGGCGCCGCACTGAAGCTTTCTTT	CASSLSYRGRRTEAFF
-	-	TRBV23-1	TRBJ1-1	TGCGCCAGCAGTCAATCTCAGGACAGAAACACTGAAGCTTTCTTT	CASSQSQDRNTEAFF
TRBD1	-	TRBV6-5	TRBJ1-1	TGTGCCAGCAGATCGACAGGGAGGGCTTTCTTT	CASRSTGRAFF
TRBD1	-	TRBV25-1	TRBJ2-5	TGTGCCAGCAGTGGACAGGGTGTAGAGACCCAGTACTTC	CASSGQGVETQYF
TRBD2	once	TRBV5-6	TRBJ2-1	TGTGCCAGCAGCCCCGGCGCATGGACTAGCGGGAATCAGTTCTTC	CASSPGAWTSGNQFF
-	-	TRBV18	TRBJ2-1	TGTGCCAGCTCACCACTCCAGCGGAACTACAATGAGCAGTTCTTC	CASSPLQRNYNEQFF
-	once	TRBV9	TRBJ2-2	TGTGCCAGCAGCGTGTCACAGGGCAGGACCGGGGAGCTGTTTTTT	CASSVSQGRTGELFF
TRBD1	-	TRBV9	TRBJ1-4	TGTGCCAGCAACCCATCGGGACAGGCCAATGAAAAACTGTTTTTT	CASNPSGQANEKLFF
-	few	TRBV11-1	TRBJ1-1	TGTGCCAGCAGCCAATCATTTGAAGCTTTCTTT	CASSQSFEAFF
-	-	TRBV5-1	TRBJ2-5	TGCGCCAGCAGCTTTGGCCGATACGATGAGACCCAGTACTTC	CASSFGRYDETQYF
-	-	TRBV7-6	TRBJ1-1	TGTGCCAGCAGCAAGGGCCCGAACACTGAAGCTTTCTTT	CASSKGPNTEAFF
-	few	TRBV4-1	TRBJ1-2	TGCGCCAGCAGCCAATCGTGGGGGGCAGGTTACACCTTC	CASSQSWGAGYTF
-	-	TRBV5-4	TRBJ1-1	TGTGCCAGCAGCTTGGACAGCCCTGAAGCTTTCTTT	CASSLDSPEAFF
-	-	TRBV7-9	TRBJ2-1	TGTGCCAGCAGCTTAGCTTGGGATGAGCAGTTCTTC	CASSLAWDEQFF
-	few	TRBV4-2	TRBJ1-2	TGTGCCAGCAGCCCCGATAGACAGCCTAACTATGGCTACACCTTC	CASSPDRQPNYGYTF
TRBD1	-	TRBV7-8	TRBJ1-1	TGTGCCAGCAGCTTAGCCCCCACTAACAGGGGGCAGAACACTGAAGCTTTCTTT	CASSLAPTNRGQNTEAFF
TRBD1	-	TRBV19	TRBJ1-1	TGTGCCAGTAGTATTCAGGGGGCCCGGAACACTGAAGCTTTCTTT	CASSIQGARNTEAFF
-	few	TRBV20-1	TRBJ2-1	TGCAGTGCCACAGCTTTGGATGAGCAGTTCTTC	CSATALDEQFF